This TCR beta chain was observed in a study of blood T cell repertoires in COVID-19. Background on the study: Italy, Spain and the United States were the sources of the convalescent and acute COVID-19 samples.

Per the original data handling: The assay estimated nucleated cells by amplifying reference gene primers. Assay: immunoSEQ multiplex PCR; the TCRdb copy retains only in-frame clones and omits some. From that table come the V and J calls and clone size; the DNA was used to work out D and trimming. The table includes around 320,000 clones, more than 70% detected once. The sequence was collected from a young woman who had recovered from COVID-19. Sequencing was performed on peripheral blood.

DNA for the CDR3: TGTGCCAGCAGTACCCCACAAGCCAAAAACATTCAGTACTTC. It translates to CASSTPQAKNIQYF. V is TRBV6-5 and J is TRBJ2-4, with D uncertain. Trimming pared 5 bases from V and 0 bases from J, leaving 8 bases between. CDR3 length equals 14 residues. Germline CDR1 reads MNHEY; CDR2 reads SVGAGI.